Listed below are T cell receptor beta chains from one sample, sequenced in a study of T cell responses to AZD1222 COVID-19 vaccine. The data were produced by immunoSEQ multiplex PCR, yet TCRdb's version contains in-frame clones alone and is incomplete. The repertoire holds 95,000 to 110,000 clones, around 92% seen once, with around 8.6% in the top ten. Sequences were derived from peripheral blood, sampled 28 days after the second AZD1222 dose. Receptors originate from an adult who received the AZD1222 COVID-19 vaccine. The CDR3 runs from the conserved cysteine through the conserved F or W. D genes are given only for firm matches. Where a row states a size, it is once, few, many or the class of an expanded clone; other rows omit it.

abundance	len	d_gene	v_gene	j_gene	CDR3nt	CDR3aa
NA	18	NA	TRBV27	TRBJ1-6	TGTGCCAGCAGTTTAGCGCAGGGCAGTGGTGGGTTATATTCACCCCTCCACTTT	CASSLAQGSGGLYSPLHF
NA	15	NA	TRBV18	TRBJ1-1	TGTGCCAGCTCACCACGATCAGGTCGGAACACTGAAGCTTTCTTT	CASSPRSGRNTEAFF
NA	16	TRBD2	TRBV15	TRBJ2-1	TGTGCCACCAGCAGAGGAAATAGCGGGAGGGCTAATGAGCAGTTCTTC	CATSRGNSGRANEQFF
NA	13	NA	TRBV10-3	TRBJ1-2	TGTGCCATCAAGGGGCGGGATATTGGTGGCTACACCTTC	CAIKGRDIGGYTF
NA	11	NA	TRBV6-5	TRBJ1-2	TGTGCCAGCAGTTACAGGGGCGGCTACACCTTC	CASSYRGGYTF
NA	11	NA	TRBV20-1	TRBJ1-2	TGCAGTGCTACTTATGGAGATGGCTACACCTTC	CSATYGDGYTF
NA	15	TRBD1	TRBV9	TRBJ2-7	TGTGCCAGCAGCGTCCAGGCGACAGGGACCTACGAGCAGTACTTC	CASSVQATGTYEQYF
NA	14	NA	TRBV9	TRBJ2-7	TGTGCCAGCAGCGTAGCTAGGGAATCCTACGAGCAGTACTTC	CASSVARESYEQYF
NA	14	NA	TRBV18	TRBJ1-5	TGTGCCAGCTCGGACAAGGTGAGCAATCAGCCCCAGCATTTT	CASSDKVSNQPQHF
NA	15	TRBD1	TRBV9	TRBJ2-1	TGTGCCAGCACCAGGACAGGGGGCACCTACAATGAGCAGTTCTTC	CASTRTGGTYNEQFF
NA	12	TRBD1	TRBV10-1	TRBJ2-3	TGCGCCTCCAGCGGGGACAGGGGTTTGGAGTATTTT	CASSGDRGLEYF
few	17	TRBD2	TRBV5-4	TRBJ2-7	TGTGCCAGCAGCTTGTTGAAGCAAGCGGGGGCCGCTGCCGAGCAGTACTTC	CASSLLKQAGAAAEQYF